These 21 T cell receptor beta chains came from one sample sequenced in a study of T cell changes during pregnancy in multiple sclerosis. Data came from immunoSEQ multiplex PCR; TCRdb stores just in-frame clones and leaves some out. This repertoire shows some 60,000 clones, under 95% found once; its top ten account for 2.5% to 3.5%. The sample in question was peripheral blood, obtained in the first trimester of pregnancy. The receptor set was obtained from a female donor in good health, enrolled as a control in a pregnancy study.

This clone was observed once. The chain carries TRBV30 and TRBJ2-7; D remains unclear. Germline V lookup: CDR1 GTSNPN, CDR2 SVGIG (reference sequence). The CDR3 covers 13 residues. The V gene lost 2 bases and the J gene lost 2 bases, with 10 bases spanning the gap. DNA of the CDR3: TGTGCCTGGAGTTCAGGCCAGACCTACGAGCAGTACTTC. Its protein product is CAWSSGQTYEQYF.

J is TRBJ2-2 and V is TRBV21-1; the table names TRBD1, a call not compared with the DNA. TRBV21-1 is termed a pseudogene. The CDR3 totals 17 residues. The CDR3 coding sequence is TGTGCCAGCAGCAAAGGGACAGGGGGCGCGAACACCGGGGAGCTGTTTTTT. This codes for CASSKGTGGANTGELFF.

V and J are TRBV6-4 and TRBJ2-2; 9 bases match TRBD2. The germline V gene encodes CDR1 MRHNA and CDR2 SNTAGT. Trimming took 3 bases from V and 4 from J; bases not matched to a gene: 3. CDR3 length equals 15 residues. The CDR3 loop reads CASSERGGSTGELFF. In DNA, the CDR3 is TGTGCCAGCAGTGAGCGGGGGGGCAGCACCGGGGAGCTGTTTTTT.

Concerning this clone: A junction boundary mismatches the germline segment, possibly from a read error. The rearrangement links TRBV7-7 to TRBJ2-7, with TRBD2 as a possible D gene (6 bases). This CDR3 has 15 residues. Germline V gene sequence: CDR1 SSHAT, CDR2 FNYEAQ (reference sequence). CDR3 residues: CASSFAGLGIYEQYF. CDR3 in DNA: TGTGCTAGCAGCTTCGCGGGACTGGGGATCTACGAGCAGTACTTC.

The chain has TRBV12-5 and TRBJ2-7; D not resolved. The CDR3 consists of 11 residues. Per the germline V gene, CDR1 is LGHNT and CDR2 is FRNRAP. Trimming left V 6 bases short and J 3 bases short, with 6 bases between. CDR3 amino acids: CASGTYYEQYF. The CDR3 coding sequence is TGTGCTAGTGGCACTTACTACGAGCAGTACTTC.

The chain carries TRBV6-5 and TRBJ1-1, with D maybe TRBD1 (5 bases). The V gene lost 0 bases and the J gene lost 1 base, with 9 bases spanning the gap. This CDR3 has 15 residues. Germline V lookup: CDR1 MNHEY, CDR2 SVGAGI. CDR3 sequence reads: CASSYSLGGNTEAFF. CDR3 coding DNA: TGTGCCAGCAGTTACTCACTCGGGGGGAACACTGAAGCTTTCTTT.

This chain connects TRBV5-1 to TRBJ2-6; D gene unclear. V was shortened by 4 bases and J by 0 bases, with 8 bases between the two germline ends. The germline CDR1 and CDR2 sequences are SGHRS and YFSETQ. The CDR3 loop spans 15 amino acids. The CDR3 sequence is CASSPDNSGANVLTF. In DNA, the CDR3 is TGCGCCAGCAGCCCCGACAACTCTGGGGCCAACGTCCTGACTTTC.

The chain uses TRBV12-2 and TRBJ2-5; TRBD2, the D gene given by the table, was not confirmed from the DNA. TRBV12-2 is tagged as a pseudogene. The CDR3 is 16 amino acids. The CDR3 reads CASRSPGVANQETQYF. DNA for the CDR3: TGTGCAAGTCGCTCCCCGGGGGTAGCAAATCAAGAGACCCAGTACTTC.

The chain joins TRBV4-1 to TRBJ2-5; 10 bases line up with TRBD1. The ends lost 0 bases at V and 5 bases at J; junction bases unmatched: 6. Germline CDR1 reads MGHRA; CDR2 reads YSYEKL. The CDR3 spans 16 residues. The CDR3: CASSQERDRGLETQYF. In DNA, the CDR3 is TGCGCCAGCAGCCAAGAGAGGGACAGGGGTCTGGAGACCCAGTACTTC.

The gene calls are TRBV7-3 and TRBJ2-7; 7 positions match TRBD1. CDR1 and CDR2 (germline): SGHTA, FQGTGA. CDR3 length: 17 residues. With V trimmed by 5 bases and J by 0 bases, 13 bases remained unmatched. The CDR3 nucleotides are TGTGCCAGCAGCCCTTTAGGGACAGCTCTTTACTCCTACGAGCAGTACTTC. Its translation is CASSPLGTALYSYEQYF. Based on the CDR3 plus reference TRBV7-3 and TRBJ2-7, the full variable domain is GAGVSQTPSNKVTEKGKYVELRCDPISGHTALYWYRQSLGQGPEFLIYFQGTGAADDSGLPNDRFFAVRPEGSVSTLKIQRTERGDSAVYLCASSPLGTALYSYEQYFGPGTRLTVT.

The V call is TRBV7-9, the J call TRBJ2-2; possible D gene TRBD2, 6 bases. Trimming left V 6 bases short and J 2 bases short, with 13 bases between. Germline CDR1 reads SEHNR; CDR2 reads FQNEAQ (reference sequence). CDR3 length: 15 amino acids. The CDR3, as DNA: TGTGCCAGCAGTCTTGGGGACTCAAACACCGGGGAGCTGTTTTTT. This sequence encodes CASSLGDSNTGELFF.

The chain links TRBV30 to TRBJ1-1; 10 bases align to TRBD1. The germline CDR1 and CDR2 sequences are GTSNPN and SVGIG (reference sequence). Trimming at V came to 3 bases and at J to 5 bases, leaving 3 bases not matched to a gene. CDR3 size: 13 residues. The CDR3 is CAWSRTGGTEAFF. CDR3 nucleotide sequence: TGTGCCTGGAGCAGGACAGGGGGGACTGAAGCTTTCTTT.

This chain links TRBV28 with TRBJ1-1, with D unclear. V lost 7 bases, J lost 1 base, and 10 bases lay in between. The CDR3 is made up of 13 amino acids. CDR1 is MDHEN, CDR2 SYDVKM, per germline. The CDR3 protein is CASMEARNTEAFF. The CDR3 DNA sequence: TGTGCCAGCATGGAAGCGAGGAACACTGAAGCTTTCTTT.

J is TRBJ1-1 and V is TRBV6-1; TRBD1 is a possible D gene (6 bases). The CDR3 sequence is 12 residues long. CDR1 and CDR2 from the germline V gene are MNHNS and SASEGT. V lost 6 bases and J 8 bases, leaving 13 bases between the germline ends. CDR3 coding DNA: TGTGCCAGCAGGGGTTTTGACAGGGAAGCTTTCTTT. Translation: CASRGFDREAFF.

The chain recombines TRBV7-8 with TRBJ2-3, with D perhaps TRBD2 (6 bases). The CDR3 contains 15 residues. V was shortened by 4 bases and J by 1 base, with 12 bases between the two germline ends. Looked up from germline, CDR1 is SGHVS and CDR2 is FQNEAQ. The CDR3: CASSSRASGTDTQYF. CDR3 DNA: TGTGCCAGCAGCTCCAGGGCTAGCGGCACAGATACGCAGTATTTT.

V is TRBV7-6 and J is TRBJ2-1, with TRBD1 as a possible D gene (5 bases). This CDR3 spans 14 amino acids. The germline CDR1 and CDR2 sequences are SGHVS and FNYEAQ. V shed 5 bases and J shed 9 bases, with 17 bases lying between them. The CDR3: CASSPSVVGREQFF. The CDR3, as DNA: TGTGCCAGCAGCCCTTCGGTAGTGGGGCGTGAGCAGTTCTTC.

The rearrangement uses TRBV12-5 and TRBJ2-7, with 8 bases lining up with TRBD1. The CDR3 has 15 residues. The V and J ends lost 0 bases and 3 bases, in that order; junction bases with no gene match: 4. The germline V gene encodes CDR1 LGHNT and CDR2 FRNRAP. Here the CDR3 reads CASGLVRTGNYEQYF. The CDR3 DNA is TGTGCTAGTGGTTTGGTACGGACAGGGAACTACGAGCAGTACTTC.

The rearrangement links TRBV5-1 to TRBJ2-2; TRBD2 is a possible D gene (6 bases). Per the germline V gene, CDR1 is SGHRS and CDR2 is YFSETQ. The CDR3 spans 14 residues. This CDR3 is CVSRRGEYTGELFF. The DNA of the CDR3 is TGCGTCTCTCGGCGGGGCGAATACACCGGGGAGCTGTTTTTT.

The V and J genes are TRBV5-1 and TRBJ2-1, with a possible D match to TRBD2 (6 bases). This CDR3 is built from 14 residues. Germline values: CDR1 SGHRS, CDR2 YFSETQ. Trimming cost V 4 bases and J 2 bases, with 10 bases left between them. The CDR3 loop is CASSQAGPYNEQFF. CDR3 sequence (DNA): TGCGCCAGCAGCCAAGCGGGTCCCTACAATGAGCAGTTCTTC. Together with reference TRBV5-1 and TRBJ2-1, the CDR3 gives the full variable domain: KAGVTQTPRYLIKTRGQQVTLSCSPISGHRSVSWYQQTPGQGLQFLFEYFSETQRNKGNFPGRFSGRQFSNSRSEMNVSTLELGDSALYLCASSQAGPYNEQFFGPGTRLTVL.

This chain uses TRBV30 with TRBJ2-3, with D tentatively TRBD2 (6 bases). V was trimmed by 3 bases and J by 4 bases, leaving 11 bases between them. Germline CDR1 reads GTSNPN; CDR2 reads SVGIG (reference sequence). The CDR3 consists of 13 residues. For the CDR3, the DNA is TGTGCCTGGAGCGGTGCTAGCGCAGATACGCAGTATTTT. It codes for CAWSGASADTQYF.

V is TRBV6-6 and J is TRBJ2-3; a possible D gene is TRBD1 (6 bases). V lost 6 bases to trimming and J lost 13 bases, with 20 bases between them. The CDR3 has 13 residues. The germline gives CDR1 MNHNY, CDR2 SVGAGI (reference sequence). For the CDR3, the DNA is TGTGCCAGCAGCCCCACTCAACAGGGTCGCAAGTATTTT. Translating it yields CASSPTQQGRKYF.